A single sample gave rise to the 32 T cell receptor beta chains below, sequenced in a study of human T cells and chemical hapten exposure. Time point here: healthy volunteer bleed at 2 weeks. Total RNA was extracted from unfractionated whole blood. MiXCR, run by TCRdb on the RACE reads, gives a single entry per CDR3 protein. The table records about 130,000 distinct CDR3 sequences, 8.5% to 9.5% of them present only once. The source material was whole blood. These receptors were obtained from a male donor in good health. Some clones in this sample may be carry-over from other donors' samples.

The CDR3 sequence: CASGQETQYF. CDR3 DNA sequence: TGCGCCAGCGGACAAGAGACCCAGTACTTC. This chain joins TRBV5-1 and TRBJ2-5; D remains unclear. This CDR3 spans 10 amino acids. V lost 7 bases and J lost 2, with 3 bases in between. Germline V gene lookup returns CDR1 SGHRS and CDR2 YFSETQ.

This clonotype was seen many times. The rearrangement joins TRBV27 to TRBJ1-5; 7 nucleotides match TRBD1. The CDR3 is 15 amino acids. With 6 bases clipped from V and 2 bases from J, the junction kept 7 bases outside the gene matches. Germline-derived CDR1 and CDR2 are MNHEY and SMNVEV (reference sequence). Written as DNA, the CDR3 is TGTGCCAGCAGCCGACAGGGAGTGGGCAATCAGCCCCAGCATTTT. Its protein product is CASSRQGVGNQPQHF.

The CDR3 sequence: CASSSGQGVYEQYF. CDR3 coding DNA: TGTGCCAGCAGCTCCGGACAGGGGGTCTACGAGCAGTACTTC. V is TRBV7-6 and J is TRBJ2-7, with 10 positions matching TRBD1. The germline V gene encodes CDR1 SGHVS and CDR2 FNYEAQ. V dropped 4 bases and J dropped 3; count of bases not matched to a gene: 3. The CDR3 runs 14 residues.

A note on this clonotype: Germline and junction disagree at one end, which may indicate a read error. This sequence joins TRBV18 and TRBJ1-4, with D perhaps matching TRBD1 (5 bases). The CDR3 consists of 14 residues. The germline gives CDR1 KGHSH, CDR2 LQKENI. CDR3 coding DNA: TGTGCCAACTCACCACCCCAGGGTGTCGAAAAACTGTTTTTT. Amino acid sequence: CANSPPQGVEKLFF.

There are many counts of this clonotype. V and J are TRBV28 and TRBJ2-1; TRBD2 aligns across 14 bases. V dropped 5 bases and J dropped 10; count of bases not matched to a gene: 7. The CDR3 extends over 15 amino acids. CDR1 is MDHEN and CDR2 is SYDVKM in the germline V gene. The DNA for the CDR3 is TGTGCCAGCAGTCTCGGGACTAGCGGGAGTCGGGAGCAGTTCTTC. This codes for CASSLGTSGSREQFF.

This clonotype was seen at least ten times. The chain is built from TRBV7-9 and TRBJ1-2; the D is unclear. V lost 2 bases and J 2 bases, leaving 6 bases between the germline ends. From germline, CDR1 is SEHNR and CDR2 FQNEAQ (reference sequence). CDR3 length equals 13 residues. The CDR3 DNA follows: TGTGCCAGCAGCTTACCCGGGAACTATGGCTACACCTTC. This encodes CASSLPGNYGYTF.

This clonotype was counted between two and nine times. The gene calls are TRBV10-3 and TRBJ1-2; the match to TRBD1 covers 11 bases. CDR1 ENHRY and CDR2 SYGVKD come from the germline V gene. The CDR3 totals 15 residues. V was pared by 4 bases and J by 7 bases, with 8 bases of the junction left unmatched. The CDR3 sequence is CAISGVGQGAVGYTF. CDR3 sequence (DNA): TGTGCCATCAGTGGGGTCGGACAGGGGGCCGTTGGCTACACCTTC.

There are a few counts of this clonotype. This sequence joins TRBV20-1 and TRBJ2-7; TRBD1 matches 8 bases. The CDR3 length is 14 residues. The germline CDR1 and CDR2 sequences are DFQATT and SNEGSKA (reference sequence). The trim removed 5 bases at V and 1 base at J, leaving 7 bases unmatched. CDR3 region: CSAWGQEESYEQYF. In DNA, the CDR3 is TGCAGTGCTTGGGGACAGGAGGAATCCTACGAGCAGTACTTC.

The V and J genes are TRBV29-1 and TRBJ2-1; 8 nucleotides align to TRBD2. The germline gives CDR1 SQVTM, CDR2 ANQGSEA. The CDR3 totals 19 residues. J lost 1 base, V lost 0 bases, and 14 bases had no gene match. The CDR3 bases are TGCAGCGTTGAAGATCCGGGACTAGAAATTTGGTTGTCCTACAATGAGCAGTTCTTC. This encodes CSVEDPGLEIWLSYNEQFF.

This clonotype has a handful of counts. The chain links TRBV7-9 to TRBJ2-5; 12 bases are a match to TRBD2. Germline V gene data show CDR1 as SEHNR and CDR2 as FQNEAQ (reference sequence). The CDR3 sequence is 17 residues long. Germline trimming cut 4 bases from V and 2 bases from J; bases unmatched to any gene: 8. The CDR3 protein is CASSSPLGLAGQETQYF. CDR3 nucleotides: TGTGCCAGCAGCTCTCCCTTAGGACTAGCGGGACAAGAGACCCAGTACTTC.

In this sample, this clonotype turned up many times. The junction differs from germline at one of its ends, possibly a read error. The V gene is TRBV5-4, the J gene TRBJ2-1; D may correspond to TRBD1 or TRBD2 (5 bases each). Germline values: CDR1 SGHNT, CDR2 YYREEE (reference sequence). This CDR3 contains 14 residues. CDR3 coding DNA: TGTGCCAGCAACTTGGGGGAGTCCTACAATGAGCAGTTCTTC. Translated: CASNLGESYNEQFF.

V is TRBV4-3 and J is TRBJ1-1; TRBD1 might be the D (6 bases). V was pared by 4 bases and J by 0 bases, with 30 bases between. This CDR3 region has 21 residues. Germline assignment: CDR1 LGHNA and CDR2 YSLEER. The CDR3 DNA reads as TGCGCCAGCAGCCGTAGACTCGGACAGCTCAACGCTAACACCATGAACACTGAAGCTTTCTTT. Translated, it gives CASSRRLGQLNANTMNTEAFF.

In this sample, this clonotype turned up a few times. The chain has TRBV4-3 and TRBJ2-3; 11 bases agree with TRBD2. The CDR3 runs 15 residues. Germline V gene sequence: CDR1 LGHNA, CDR2 YSLEER. The V segment lost 0 bases and the J segment 4 bases; nucleotides outside the gene matches: 0. The CDR3 loop is CASSQDSGGADTQYF. The CDR3 nucleotides read TGCGCCAGCAGCCAAGATAGCGGGGGGGCAGATACGCAGTATTTT.

This clonotype was recorded a few times. The chain combines TRBV29-1 with TRBJ1-2, with D perhaps matching TRBD1 (5 bases). Trimming shortened V by 4 bases and J by 8 bases, and 17 bases separated the two germline ends. The germline gives CDR1 SQVTM, CDR2 ANQGSEA. There are 13 residues in the CDR3. CDR3 region: CSVVFLGEEGYTF. DNA for the CDR3: TGCAGCGTTGTCTTCTTGGGGGAGGAGGGCTACACCTTC.

This clonotype has a count of ten or more. The V gene is TRBV4-1, the J gene TRBJ1-4, with unresolved D. The CDR3 contains 11 residues. Germline V gene data show CDR1 as MGHRA and CDR2 as YSYEKL. The V gene lost 0 bases and the J gene lost 11 bases, with 4 bases spanning the gap. The CDR3 is CASSQERKLFF. The CDR3 bases are TGCGCCAGCAGCCAAGAACGCAAACTGTTTTTT.

This clonotype was seen repeatedly, ten times or more. The CDR3 protein is CSARGVIGGAFF. The CDR3 region has the DNA TGCAGTGCTAGGGGCGTCATTGGGGGAGCTTTCTTT. This sequence joins TRBV20-1 and TRBJ1-1; D may be TRBD1 (5 bases). This CDR3 comprises 12 residues. Trimming left V 3 bases short and J 10 bases short, with 15 bases between. CDR1 is DFQATT, CDR2 SNEGSKA, per germline (reference sequence).

There are a few counts of this clonotype. This chain links TRBV4-3 with TRBJ1-1; D might be TRBD1 (5 bases). V was trimmed by 0 bases and J by 5 bases, leaving 10 bases between them. Germline CDR1 and CDR2: LGHNA and YSLEER. CDR3 length equals 14 residues. The CDR3 DNA sequence: TGCGCCAGCAGCCAAGAGGGTAGGGGAACTGAAGCTTTCTTT. Encoded protein: CASSQEGRGTEAFF.

A remark on this clonotype: With a much larger clone just one base away, this may be a read error. Here the CDR3 omits its conserved ending phenylalanine or tryptophan, so a read error is the likely source. The chain couples TRBV12-3 or TRBV12-4 to TRBJ1-2; TRBD1 aligns across 10 bases. There are 13 residues in the CDR3. J was trimmed by 5 bases and V by 9 bases; bases with no gene match: 6. Here the CDR3 reads CASRGTGVYGYTL. CDR3 bases: TGTGCCAGTCGCGGGACAGGGGTATATGGCTACACCCTC.

This clonotype occurred a few times. CDR3 bases: TGCAGCGTTGTAGGGGGGGCTACCGGGACAGGCATAACCGGGGAGCTGTTTTTT. Amino acids: CSVVGGATGTGITGELFF. The chain carries TRBV29-1 and TRBJ2-2; TRBD1 is a possible D gene (8 bases). V lost 4 bases, J lost 5 bases, and 26 bases lay in between. CDR3 length: 18 amino acids. The germline V gene has CDR1 SQVTM and CDR2 ANQGSEA.

This clonotype was picked up many times. The chain joins TRBV20-1 to TRBJ1-2, with 10 bases identical to TRBD1. This CDR3 has 14 amino acids. With 5 bases clipped from V and 4 bases from J, the junction kept 7 bases outside the gene matches. Per germline, CDR1 DFQATT and CDR2 SNEGSKA (reference sequence). The CDR3 is CSAQTGGKIYGYTF. In nucleotides, the CDR3 is TGCAGTGCTCAGACAGGGGGCAAGATCTATGGCTACACCTTC.

The chain couples TRBV5-1 to TRBJ2-3; D gene unclear. The germline V and J ends were trimmed by 0 bases and 4 bases, with 9 bases remaining between them. The CDR3 consists of 14 residues. Germline lookup yields CDR1 SGHRS and CDR2 YFSETQ. This CDR3 is CASSLDGRSDTQYF. The CDR3 region has the DNA TGCGCCAGCAGCTTGGATGGGCGCTCAGATACGCAGTATTTT.

This clonotype was recorded at least ten times. The chain combines TRBV20-1 with TRBJ2-2; 10 bases align to TRBD2. With 6 bases clipped from V and 5 bases from J, the junction kept 6 bases outside the gene matches. Germline V gene data show CDR1 as DFQATT and CDR2 as SNEGSKA (reference sequence). The CDR3 loop spans 14 amino acids. The CDR3 sequence is CSAGYSGRTGELFF. The CDR3 DNA reads as TGCAGTGCCGGATATAGCGGGAGGACCGGGGAGCTGTTTTTT.

This sequence joins TRBV9 and TRBJ2-2; 8 bases line up with TRBD1. CDR1 and CDR2 from the germline V gene are SGDLS and YYNGEE. Trimming cost V 3 bases and J 0 bases; bases outside gene matches: 4. This CDR3 spans 16 amino acids. This chain's CDR3 is CASSAGDRTNTGELFF. The DNA of the CDR3 is TGTGCCAGCAGCGCGGGGGACAGGACGAACACCGGGGAGCTGTTTTTT.

The chain couples TRBV20-1 to TRBJ2-7; D assignment may be TRBD1 or TRBD2 (5 bases each). The V gene's germline CDR1 is DFQATT and CDR2 SNEGSKA (reference sequence). V lost 3 bases, J lost 5 bases, and 20 bases lay in between. There are 15 residues in the CDR3. CDR3 sequence reads: CSASSLPKRDDEQYF. In nucleotides, the CDR3 is TGCAGTGCTAGCTCGCTCCCTAAACGGGACGACGAGCAGTACTTC.

This clonotype was counted only a few times. The V and J genes are TRBV27 and TRBJ2-2, with D perhaps matching TRBD2 (5 bases). Between the trimmed V and J ends, which lost 2 bases and 1 base, there was a span of 8 bases. The CDR3 covers 15 residues. The germline V gene has CDR1 MNHEY and CDR2 SMNVEV (reference sequence). CDR3 sequence (DNA): TGTGCCAGCAGTTTAACCGGACTGAACACCGGGGAGCTGTTTTTT. Translating it yields CASSLTGLNTGELFF.

This clonotype has a count of ten or more. Germline is not matched at one junction end, which may reflect a read error. This sequence joins TRBV29-1 and TRBJ2-4; 7 bases agree with TRBD1. Germline CDR1 and CDR2: SQVTM and ANQGSEA. CDR3 length: 12 residues. The CDR3 nucleotides are TGCAGCGTTAGGACAGGAAAAAGCATTCAGTACTTC. Its protein is CSVRTGKSIQYF.

This clonotype was seen many times. The chain recombines TRBV20-1 with TRBJ2-7; D unresolved. Trimming left V 3 bases short and J 2 bases short, with 11 bases between. CDR3 length equals 13 residues. The germline V gene has CDR1 DFQATT and CDR2 SNEGSKA (reference sequence). The CDR3 DNA reads TGCAGTGCTAGCCGCCTTGTAGCCTACGAGCAGTACTTC. Its translation: CSASRLVAYEQYF.

This clonotype was seen ten or more times. The V gene is TRBV4-2, the J gene TRBJ1-6; no definite D call. The germline gives CDR1 LGHNA, CDR2 YNFKEQ. Trimming pared 0 bases from V and 8 bases from J, leaving 5 bases between. The CDR3 consists of 13 residues. Here the CDR3 reads CASSQDRDSPLHF. Here the CDR3 DNA reads TGTGCCAGCAGCCAAGATAGGGATTCACCCCTCCACTTT.

Worth noting for this clonotype: One end of the junction varies from germline; a read error may be responsible. V usage is TRBV7-9 and J usage is TRBJ2-3; 7 nucleotides agree with TRBD1. The CDR3 contains 12 residues. Germline loops: CDR1 SEHNR, CDR2 FQNEAQ (reference sequence). The CDR3 here is CASSAGTDTRYF. The CDR3, as DNA: TGTGCCAGCAGCGCAGGGACAGATACGCGGTATTTT.

This clonotype has a handful of counts. The chain recombines TRBV9 with TRBJ2-2, with TRBD2 matching over 10 bases. The trim removed 0 bases at V and 5 bases at J, leaving 7 bases unmatched. CDR1 and CDR2 (germline): SGDLS, YYNGEE. The CDR3 loop spans 17 amino acids. The CDR3 bases are TGTGCCAGCAGCGTAGAAGCGGGGGGGCGAGTTACCGGGGAGCTGTTTTTT. The encoded protein is CASSVEAGGRVTGELFF.

This chain connects TRBV12-3 or TRBV12-4 to TRBJ2-6, with D maybe TRBD2 (6 bases). CDR3 length: 14 residues. V lost 6 bases, J lost 1 base, and 7 bases lay in between. The CDR3 sequence is CASRRGSGANVLTF. DNA of the CDR3: TGTGCCAGCAGACGGGGGTCTGGGGCCAACGTCCTGACTTTC.

This clonotype has just a few counts. The chain has TRBV7-2 and TRBJ1-5; D not resolved. The CDR3 spans 14 residues. The V end lost 3 bases, the J end lost 0 bases, and 6 bases lay between the germline ends. Germline CDR1 reads SGHTA; CDR2 reads FQGNSA. Written as DNA, the CDR3 is TGTGCCAGCAGCTTTAGGTATAGCAATCAGCCCCAGCATTTT. It is translated as CASSFRYSNQPQHF.